This T cell receptor (beta chain) was documented in a study of glioma-infiltrating T cells. Study-level results: Very few CDR3 sequences were shared between tissue and blood.

Trimming removed 4 bases from V and 4 bases from J, with 10 bases in between. This CDR3 has 13 amino acids. CDR1 LGHNA and CDR2 YNFKEQ come from the germline V gene. Using RNA template, CDR3s of TCR alpha and beta were amplified with iRepertoire arm-PCR. TCRdb ran MiXCR on the multiplex PCR reads and lists one entry per CDR3 protein. Of a few hundred thousand distinct CDR3 sequences detected, less than 50% appear once; the ten largest clones hold around 11%. Concerning this clonotype itself: The target antigen is unknown.

The rearrangement joins TRBV4-2 to TRBJ2-5; D might be TRBD2 (5 bases). Sample: glioma tissue, nonneoplastic brain tissue, or PBMCs (not recorded which). The receptor was isolated from a human donor with low-grade glioma or glioblastoma, undergoing nonglioma brain surgery, or in good health (not recorded which). Here the CDR3 DNA reads TGTGCCAGCAGCCCACTAGGCCCAGAGACCCAGTACTTC. Translation: CASSPLGPETQYF.